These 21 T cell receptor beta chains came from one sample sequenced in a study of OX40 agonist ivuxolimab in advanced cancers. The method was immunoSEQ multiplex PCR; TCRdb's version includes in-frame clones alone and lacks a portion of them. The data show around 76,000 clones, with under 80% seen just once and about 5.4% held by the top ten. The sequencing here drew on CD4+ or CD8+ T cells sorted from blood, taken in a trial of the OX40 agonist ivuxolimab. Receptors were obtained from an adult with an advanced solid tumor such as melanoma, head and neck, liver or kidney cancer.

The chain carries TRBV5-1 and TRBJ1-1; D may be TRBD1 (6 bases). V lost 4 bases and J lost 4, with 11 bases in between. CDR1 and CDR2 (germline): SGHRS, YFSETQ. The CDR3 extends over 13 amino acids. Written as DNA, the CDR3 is TGCGCCAGCAGCCCTCAGGGGAGCACTGAAGCTTTCTTT. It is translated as CASSPQGSTEAFF.

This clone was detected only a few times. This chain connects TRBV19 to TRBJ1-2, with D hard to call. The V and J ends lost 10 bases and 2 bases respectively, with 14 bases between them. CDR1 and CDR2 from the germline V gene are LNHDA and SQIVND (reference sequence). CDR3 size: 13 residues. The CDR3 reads CATRSSANYGYTF. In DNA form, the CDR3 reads TGTGCCACGAGGTCCAGTGCAAACTATGGCTACACCTTC. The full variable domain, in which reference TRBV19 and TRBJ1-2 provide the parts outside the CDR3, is DGGITQSPKYLFRKEGQNVTLSCEQNLNHDAMYWYRQDPGQGLRLIYYSQIVNDFQKGDIAEGYSVSREKKESFPLTVTSAQKNPTAFYLCATRSSANYGYTFGSGTRLTVV.

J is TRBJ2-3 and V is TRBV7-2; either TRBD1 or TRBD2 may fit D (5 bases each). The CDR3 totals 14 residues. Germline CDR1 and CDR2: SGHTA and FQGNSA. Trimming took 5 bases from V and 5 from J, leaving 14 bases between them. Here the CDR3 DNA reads TGTGCCAGCAGCCCCTCCGGGGCTATAGATACGCAGTATTTT. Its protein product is CASSPSGAIDTQYF.

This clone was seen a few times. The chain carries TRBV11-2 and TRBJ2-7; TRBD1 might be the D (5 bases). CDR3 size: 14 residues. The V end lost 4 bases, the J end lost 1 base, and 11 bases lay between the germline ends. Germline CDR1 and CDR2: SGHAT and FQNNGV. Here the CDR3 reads CASSSNTGSYEQYF. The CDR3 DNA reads TGTGCCAGCAGCTCGAACACAGGATCCTACGAGCAGTACTTC.

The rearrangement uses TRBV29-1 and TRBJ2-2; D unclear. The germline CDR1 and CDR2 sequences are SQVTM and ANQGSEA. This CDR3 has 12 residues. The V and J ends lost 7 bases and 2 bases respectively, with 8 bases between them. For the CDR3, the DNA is TGCAGCGCCAGCCTAAACACCGGGGAGCTGTTTTTT. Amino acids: CSASLNTGELFF.

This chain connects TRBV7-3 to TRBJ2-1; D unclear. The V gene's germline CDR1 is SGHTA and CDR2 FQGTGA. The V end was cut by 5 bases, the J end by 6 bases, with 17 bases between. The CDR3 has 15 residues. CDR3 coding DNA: TGTGCCAGCAGCCTGACCAGTACGAGATTCAATGAGCAGTTCTTC. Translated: CASSLTSTRFNEQFF.

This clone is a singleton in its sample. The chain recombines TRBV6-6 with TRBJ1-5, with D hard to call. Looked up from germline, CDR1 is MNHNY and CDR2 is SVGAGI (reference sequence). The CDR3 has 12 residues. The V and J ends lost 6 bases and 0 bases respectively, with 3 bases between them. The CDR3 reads CASSISNQPQHF. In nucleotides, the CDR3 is TGTGCCAGCAGCATTAGCAATCAGCCCCAGCATTTT.

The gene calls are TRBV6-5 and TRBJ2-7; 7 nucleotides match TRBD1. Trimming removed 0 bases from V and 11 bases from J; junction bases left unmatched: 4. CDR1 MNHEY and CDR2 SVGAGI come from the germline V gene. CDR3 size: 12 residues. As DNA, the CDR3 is TGTGCCAGCAGTTACTCTGACAGGGAAGAGTACTTC. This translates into CASSYSDREEYF.

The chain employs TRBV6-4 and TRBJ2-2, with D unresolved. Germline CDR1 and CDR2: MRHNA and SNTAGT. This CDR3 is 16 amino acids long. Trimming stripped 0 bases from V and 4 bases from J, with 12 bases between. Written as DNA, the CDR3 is TGTGCCAGCAGTGACTCATATATCACGACCACCGGGGAGCTGTTTTTT. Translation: CASSDSYITTTGELFF.

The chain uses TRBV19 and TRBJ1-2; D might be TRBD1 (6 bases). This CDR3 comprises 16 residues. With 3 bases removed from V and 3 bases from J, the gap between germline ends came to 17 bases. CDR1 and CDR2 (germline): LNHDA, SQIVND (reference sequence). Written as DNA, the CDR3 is TGTGCCAGTAGTATGTGGGGAGCAGGGGATTACTATGGCTACACCTTC. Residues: CASSMWGAGDYYGYTF. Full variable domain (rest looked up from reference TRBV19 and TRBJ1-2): DGGITQSPKYLFRKEGQNVTLSCEQNLNHDAMYWYRQDPGQGLRLIYYSQIVNDFQKGDIAEGYSVSREKKESFPLTVTSAQKNPTAFYLCASSMWGAGDYYGYTFGSGTRLTVV.

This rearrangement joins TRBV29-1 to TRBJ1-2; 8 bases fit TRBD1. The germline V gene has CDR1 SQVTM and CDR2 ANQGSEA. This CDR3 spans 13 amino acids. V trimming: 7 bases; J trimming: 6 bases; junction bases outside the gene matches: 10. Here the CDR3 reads CSAHQGAGDGYTF. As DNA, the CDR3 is TGCAGCGCCCACCAGGGGGCAGGGGATGGCTACACCTTC. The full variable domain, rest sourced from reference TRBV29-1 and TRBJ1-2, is SAVISQKPSRDICQRGTSLTIQCQVDSQVTMMFWYRQQPGQSLTLIATANQGSEATYESGFVIDKFPISRPNLTFSTLTVSNMSPEDSSIYLCSAHQGAGDGYTFGSGTRLTVV.

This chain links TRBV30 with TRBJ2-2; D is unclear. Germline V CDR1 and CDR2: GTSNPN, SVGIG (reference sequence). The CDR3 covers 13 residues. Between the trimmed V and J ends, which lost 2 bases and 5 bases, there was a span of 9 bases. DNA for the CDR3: TGTGCCTGGAGTTTTGGTCGGACCGGGGAGCTGTTTTTT. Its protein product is CAWSFGRTGELFF.

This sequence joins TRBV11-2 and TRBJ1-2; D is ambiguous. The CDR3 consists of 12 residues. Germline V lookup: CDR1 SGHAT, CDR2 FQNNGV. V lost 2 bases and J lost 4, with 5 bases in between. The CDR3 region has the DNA TGTGCCAGCAGCTTATCCGGCTATGGCTACACCTTC. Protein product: CASSLSGYGYTF.

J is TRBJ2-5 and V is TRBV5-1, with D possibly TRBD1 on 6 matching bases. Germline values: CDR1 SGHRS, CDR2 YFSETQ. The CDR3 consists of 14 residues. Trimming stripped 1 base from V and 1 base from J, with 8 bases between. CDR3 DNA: TGCGCCAGCAGCTTGACAGGGCTCCAAGAGACCCAGTACTTC. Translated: CASSLTGLQETQYF. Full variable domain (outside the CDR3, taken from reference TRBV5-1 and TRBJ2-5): KAGVTQTPRYLIKTRGQQVTLSCSPISGHRSVSWYQQTPGQGLQFLFEYFSETQRNKGNFPGRFSGRQFSNSRSEMNVSTLELGDSALYLCASSLTGLQETQYFGPGTRLLVL.

Here the CDR3 DNA reads TGTGCCAGCAGCCTGGGGGGCGGGGCGGGAGAAGAAAAACTGTTTTTT. This codes for CASSLGGGAGEEKLFF. The rearrangement links TRBV7-8 to TRBJ1-4, with TRBD1 as a possible D gene (6 bases). CDR3 length: 16 amino acids. The V and J ends lost 5 bases and 8 bases respectively, with 21 bases between them. CDR1 is SGHVS, CDR2 FQNEAQ, per germline. The whole variable domain, filled in from reference TRBV7-8 and TRBJ1-4, reads GAGVSQSPRYKVAKRGQDVALRCDPISGHVSLFWYQQALGQGPEFLTYFQNEAQLDKSGLPSDRFFAERPEGSVSTLKIQRTQQEDSAVYLCASSLGGGAGEEKLFFGSGTQLSVL.

Written as DNA, the CDR3 is TGTGCCAGCAGCTATCGGATCCTCCGGCGCTCTGGGGCCAACGTCCTGACTTTC. Amino acids: CASSYRILRRSGANVLTF. The chain recombines TRBV5-8 with TRBJ2-6, with D unclear. The CDR3 has 18 amino acids. Trimming removed 3 bases from V and 0 bases from J, with 16 bases in between. Germline V CDR1 and CDR2: SGHTS, YDEGEE.

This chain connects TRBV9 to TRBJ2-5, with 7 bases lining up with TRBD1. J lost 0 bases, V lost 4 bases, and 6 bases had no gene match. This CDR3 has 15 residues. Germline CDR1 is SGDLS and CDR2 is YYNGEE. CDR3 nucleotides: TGTGCCAGCAGCTCGGGCAGGGGGTACCAAGAGACCCAGTACTTC. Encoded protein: CASSSGRGYQETQYF.

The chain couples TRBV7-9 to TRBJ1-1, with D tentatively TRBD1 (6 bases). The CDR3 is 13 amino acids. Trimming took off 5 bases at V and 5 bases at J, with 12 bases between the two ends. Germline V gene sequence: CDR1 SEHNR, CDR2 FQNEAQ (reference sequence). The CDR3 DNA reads TGTGCCAGCAGCCCGCAGGGGCGAACTGAAGCTTTCTTT. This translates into CASSPQGRTEAFF.

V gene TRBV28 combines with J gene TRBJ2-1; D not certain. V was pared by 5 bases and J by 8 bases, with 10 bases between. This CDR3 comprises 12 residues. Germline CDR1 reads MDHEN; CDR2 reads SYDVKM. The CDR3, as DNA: TGTGCCAGCAGTCAGCTTGTCGATGAGCAGTTCTTC. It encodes CASSQLVDEQFF. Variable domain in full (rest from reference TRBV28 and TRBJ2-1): DVKVTQSSRYLVKRTGEKVFLECVQDMDHENMFWYRQDPGLGLRLIYFSYDVKMKEKGDIPEGYSVSREKKERFSLILESASTNQTSMYLCASSQLVDEQFFGPGTRLTVL.

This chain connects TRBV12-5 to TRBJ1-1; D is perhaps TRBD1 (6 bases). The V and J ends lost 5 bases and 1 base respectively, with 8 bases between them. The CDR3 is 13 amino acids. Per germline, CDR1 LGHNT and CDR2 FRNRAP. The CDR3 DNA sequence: TGTGCTAGTGGTCTACAGGGGAACACTGAAGCTTTCTTT. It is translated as CASGLQGNTEAFF.

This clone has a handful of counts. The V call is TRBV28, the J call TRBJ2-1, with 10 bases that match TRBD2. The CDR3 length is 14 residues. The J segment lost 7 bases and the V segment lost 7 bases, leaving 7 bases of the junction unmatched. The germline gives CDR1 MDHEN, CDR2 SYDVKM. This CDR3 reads CASTTSGMGNEQFF. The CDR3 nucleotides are TGTGCCAGCACAACTAGCGGGATGGGGAATGAGCAGTTCTTC.